Each of the 22 T cell receptor beta chains below was sequenced from the same sample in a study of cytomegalovirus exposure and HLA in healthy donors. The PCR ran on 60 Vbeta and 13 Jbeta primers. The method was immunoSEQ multiplex PCR; TCRdb's version includes in-frame clones alone and lacks a portion of them. The data show tens of thousands of clones, with 78% seen just once and approximately 4.6% held by the top ten. Sample: PBMCs. Every receptor here comes from a man aged 35 to 55 in good health and CMV-seronegative.

The gene calls are TRBV5-1 and TRBJ2-2; 10 nucleotides agree with TRBD1. Germline V gives CDR1 SGHRS, CDR2 YFSETQ. Trimming took 4 bases from V and 5 from J; bases not matched to a gene: 8. This CDR3 comprises 16 residues. This CDR3 is CASSPRQGAMTGELFF. CDR3 DNA: TGCGCCAGCAGCCCCCGACAGGGGGCTATGACCGGGGAGCTGTTTTTT.

CDR3: CASSLGQGVGTEAFF. For the CDR3, the DNA is TGCGCCAGCAGCTTGGGACAGGGGGTGGGGACTGAAGCTTTCTTT. The chain joins TRBV5-1 to TRBJ1-1, with 9 bases aligning to TRBD1. The CDR3 extends over 15 amino acids. V dropped 0 bases and J dropped 5; count of bases not matched to a gene: 5. The germline CDR1 and CDR2 sequences are SGHRS and YFSETQ.

This clone showed up just a few times. This chain connects TRBV4-2 to TRBJ1-5; D possibly corresponds to TRBD1 (5 bases). The ends were cut back, 4 bases at V and 5 bases at J, with 18 bases in the middle. From germline, CDR1 is LGHNA and CDR2 YNFKEQ. The CDR3 totals 16 residues. The CDR3 bases are TGTGCCAGCAGCCCTGGGTCACAGGCGGGGGATCAGCCCCAGCATTTT. The encoded protein is CASSPGSQAGDQPQHF.

The chain is built from TRBV27 and TRBJ2-7; TRBD1 is a possible D gene (6 bases). The CDR3 covers 14 residues. The V and J ends lost 8 bases and 6 bases respectively, with 20 bases between them. The germline CDR1 and CDR2 sequences are MNHEY and SMNVEV (reference sequence). CDR3 sequence: CASSPAGASLEQYF. CDR3 in DNA: TGTGCCAGCTCCCCGGCAGGGGCCTCCCTCGAGCAGTACTTC.

This clone appeared once. The gene calls are TRBV5-1 and TRBJ2-2, with D unresolved. Trimming cost V 4 bases and J 6 bases, with 4 bases left between them. This CDR3 comprises 11 residues. Germline V gene data show CDR1 as SGHRS and CDR2 as YFSETQ. CDR3 loop: CASSQSGELFF. CDR3 nucleotide sequence: TGCGCCAGCAGCCAATCCGGGGAGCTGTTTTTT.

The V gene is TRBV29-1, the J gene TRBJ2-7, with D unresolved. Germline V gives CDR1 SQVTM, CDR2 ANQGSEA. The V gene lost 5 bases and the J gene lost 4 bases, with 9 bases spanning the gap. This CDR3 comprises 11 residues. CDR3 sequence: CSVLTGYEQYF. The CDR3, as DNA: TGCAGCGTTTTGACGGGTTACGAGCAGTACTTC.

V and J are TRBV6-1 and TRBJ2-1; 8 nucleotides align to TRBD2. The CDR3 spans 14 residues. With 3 bases clipped from V and 3 bases from J, the junction kept 1 base outside the gene matches. CDR1 and CDR2 from the germline V gene are MNHNS and SASEGT. CDR3 bases: TGTGCCAGCAGTGATAGCGGGAACTACAATGAGCAGTTCTTC. This sequence encodes CASSDSGNYNEQFF.

The chain is built from TRBV28 and TRBJ1-2; tentatively, D is TRBD1 (5 bases). Germline CDR1 and CDR2: MDHEN and SYDVKM. CDR3 length: 14 amino acids. Between the trimmed V and J ends, which lost 3 bases and 2 bases, there was a span of 10 bases. In DNA form, the CDR3 reads TGTGCCAGCAGTTTCCCCGCAGGGAACTATGGCTACACCTTC. The encoded protein is CASSFPAGNYGYTF.

The chain links TRBV7-9 to TRBJ1-2; no reliable D call. The CDR3 contains 15 residues. Trimming left V 1 base short and J 5 bases short, with 14 bases between. The germline gives CDR1 SEHNR, CDR2 FQNEAQ (reference sequence). The CDR3 loop reads CASSLGSAGSYGYTF. In DNA, the CDR3 is TGTGCCAGCAGCTTAGGATCCGCAGGATCGTATGGCTACACCTTC.

Of note for this clone: A read error may produce the germline difference seen at one junction end. V is TRBV5-1 and J is TRBJ2-7; 8 bases agree with TRBD1. Germline CDR1 SGHRS, CDR2 YFSETQ. CDR3 length: 14 amino acids. The CDR3 coding sequence is TGCGCCGGCAGCGGAGGACAGGGAGCCTACGAGCAGTACTTC. Protein: CAGSGGQGAYEQYF.

The gene calls are TRBV27 and TRBJ1-1; TRBD1 might be the D (6 bases). The V and J ends lost 5 bases and 2 bases respectively, with 15 bases between them. The CDR3 sequence is 15 residues long. Germline CDR1 MNHEY, CDR2 SMNVEV (reference sequence). CDR3 sequence (DNA): TGTGCCAGCAGTCCAAGACAGGCCCCAAACACTGAAGCTTTCTTT. Translating gives CASSPRQAPNTEAFF.

This chain connects TRBV19 to TRBJ1-4; a possible D gene is TRBD1 (5 bases). The V gene lost 9 bases and the J gene lost 4 bases, with 9 bases spanning the gap. The CDR3 extends over 12 amino acids. Germline V gives CDR1 LNHDA, CDR2 SQIVND (reference sequence). The CDR3 sequence is CASLGVNEKLFF. In DNA form, the CDR3 reads TGTGCCAGCTTAGGGGTTAATGAAAAACTGTTTTTT.

V and J are TRBV19 and TRBJ2-7; the match to TRBD1 covers 10 bases. CDR1 and CDR2 (germline): LNHDA, SQIVND (reference sequence). This CDR3 region has 14 residues. Losses at the gene ends were 3 bases for V and 4 bases for J; bases not matched to a gene: 3. Here the CDR3 DNA reads TGTGCCAGTAGTATTGGGACAGGGGTGTACGAGCAGTACTTC. As protein: CASSIGTGVYEQYF.

The V call is TRBV6-4, the J call TRBJ2-1; D may be TRBD2 (6 bases). This CDR3 comprises 14 residues. CDR1 and CDR2 (germline): MRHNA, SNTAGT. Trimming took off 8 bases at V and 1 base at J, with 12 bases between the two ends. The CDR3 sequence is CASRLRESYNEQFF. CDR3 bases: TGTGCCAGCCGGCTTCGGGAGTCCTACAATGAGCAGTTCTTC.

The V gene is TRBV19, the J gene TRBJ2-7; 9 bases are a match to TRBD2. With 6 bases clipped from V and 0 bases from J, the junction kept 12 bases outside the gene matches. Germline CDR1 is LNHDA and CDR2 is SQIVND (reference sequence). The CDR3 totals 17 residues. The CDR3 sequence is CASSPRASGITSYEQYF. CDR3 sequence (DNA): TGTGCCAGTAGCCCTAGAGCTAGCGGGATCACCTCCTACGAGCAGTACTTC.

This clone was seen a single time. The rearrangement uses TRBV10-3 and TRBJ2-3; 8 positions match TRBD2. In germline, CDR1 is ENHRY, CDR2 SYGVKD. The ends lost 1 base at V and 4 bases at J; junction bases unmatched: 1. The CDR3 length is 14 residues. The CDR3 is CAISEWREADTQYF. CDR3 nucleotides: TGTGCCATCAGTGAGTGGCGGGAGGCAGATACGCAGTATTTT.

This sequence joins TRBV28 and TRBJ1-2; tentative D call: TRBD1 (5 bases). V was cut by 3 bases and J by 1 base, with 9 bases left in between. CDR1 is MDHEN, CDR2 SYDVKM, per germline. This CDR3 region has 14 residues. The CDR3 reads CASSLAQGNYGYTF. In DNA, the CDR3 is TGTGCCAGCAGTTTGGCCCAGGGTAACTATGGCTACACCTTC.

This clone has a handful of counts. This chain uses TRBV4-3 with TRBJ1-4; D gene unclear. This CDR3 contains 13 residues. Germline V gene sequence: CDR1 LGHNA, CDR2 YSLEER. V lost 10 bases to trimming and J lost 4 bases, with 13 bases between them. CDR3 DNA: TGCGCCACCGGGGAGTCCCTTAATGAAAAACTGTTTTTT. This encodes CATGESLNEKLFF.

The chain uses TRBV27 and TRBJ2-3; D is perhaps TRBD2 (6 bases). V lost 6 bases, J lost 5 bases, and 12 bases lay in between. The CDR3 length is 13 residues. The germline V gene has CDR1 MNHEY and CDR2 SMNVEV (reference sequence). The CDR3 nucleotides read TGTGCCAGCAGCCTAGCGTTTGGAGATACGCAGTATTTT. Encoded protein: CASSLAFGDTQYF.

This chain connects TRBV11-2 to TRBJ1-5, with a possible D match to TRBD1 (6 bases). The CDR3 covers 17 residues. V lost 0 bases and J 5 bases, leaving 17 bases between the germline ends. The germline gives CDR1 SGHAT, CDR2 FQNNGV. DNA of the CDR3: TGTGCCAGCAGCTTAGATAGGTTCCCCACAGGGCATCAGCCCCAGCATTTT. Translation gives CASSLDRFPTGHQPQHF.

This chain joins TRBV7-8 and TRBJ2-1; 11 nucleotides align to TRBD2. The ends lost 0 bases at V and 7 bases at J; junction bases unmatched: 11. Germline values: CDR1 SGHVS, CDR2 FQNEAQ. The CDR3 contains 18 residues. CDR3 coding DNA: TGTGCCAGCAGCTTAGCGATAAGACTAGCGGGAAGGAGGAATGAGCAGTTCTTC. Its protein is CASSLAIRLAGRRNEQFF.

The chain combines TRBV5-1 with TRBJ2-5; 9 bases map to TRBD1. Unmatched junction bases numbered 9, after V lost 5 bases and J lost 1 base. The CDR3 is 16 residues long. The germline gives CDR1 SGHRS, CDR2 YFSETQ. In nucleotides, the CDR3 is TGCGCCAGCAGTTCGGGGACAGGGCCAATCCAAGAGACCCAGTACTTC. Translation: CASSSGTGPIQETQYF.